This T cell receptor beta chain appears in the sequencing data of a study of blood T cell repertoires in COVID-19. Looking at the study overall: Spain, Italy and the United States supplied samples that represented acute and convalescent COVID-19.

With 9 bases clipped from V and 4 bases from J, the junction kept 5 bases outside the gene matches. Per germline, CDR1 WNHNN and CDR2 SYGVQD (reference sequence). This CDR3 is built from 14 residues. Assay: immunoSEQ multiplex PCR; the TCRdb copy retains only in-frame clones and omits some. The data show approximately 140,000 clones, with about 85% seen just once and roughly 4% held by the top ten. Before they entered the study, exposed participants had met a COVID-19 case within 2 weeks. This chain connects TRBV10-1 to TRBJ2-1; TRBD2 agrees at 11 bases. Sequencing was done on a sample of PBMCs or T cells enriched from blood (not recorded which). The receptor comes from a woman between 40 and 50 years old who had been exposed to COVID-19. CDR3 residues: CASSTSGMYNEQFF. Written as DNA, the CDR3 is TGCGCCAGTTCGACTAGCGGGATGTACAATGAGCAGTTCTTC.